This TCR beta chain was recorded in a study of neurological immune-mediated disorders. Points from the study as a whole: A possible signature appeared as one related-CDR3 cluster, in which phylogenetic grouping placed the repertoires of 18 of 34 multiple sclerosis patients.

Every sequencing run produced over 180 million TCR-beta sequences, and the sequences from any one run covered 15-18 subjects. TCRdb reprocessed the 5' RACE reads with MiXCR, giving one entry per CDR3 protein. This repertoire shows tens of thousands of distinct CDR3 sequences, around 3.1% found once; its top ten account for about 3.5%. The CDR3 contains 13 residues. Germline values: CDR1 SGHRS, CDR2 YFSETQ. V was pared by 0 bases and J by 7 bases, with 7 bases between. This clonotype was detected ten times or more. Its matching antigen is unknown. The sequence was obtained from a man aged 35-49 years with multiple sclerosis. Sample: PBMCs. V usage is TRBV5-1 and J usage is TRBJ2-2, with D perhaps matching TRBD1 (6 bases). The CDR3 coding sequence is TGCGCCAGCAGCTTGGTGGACAGCGGGGAGCTGTTTTTT. This translates into CASSLVDSGELFF. Supplemented by reference TRBV5-1 and TRBJ2-2, the full variable domain reads KAGVTQTPRYLIKTRGQQVTLSCSPISGHRSVSWYQQTPGQGLQFLFEYFSETQRNKGNFPGRFSGRQFSNSRSEMNVSTLELGDSALYLCASSLVDSGELFFGEGSRLTVL.